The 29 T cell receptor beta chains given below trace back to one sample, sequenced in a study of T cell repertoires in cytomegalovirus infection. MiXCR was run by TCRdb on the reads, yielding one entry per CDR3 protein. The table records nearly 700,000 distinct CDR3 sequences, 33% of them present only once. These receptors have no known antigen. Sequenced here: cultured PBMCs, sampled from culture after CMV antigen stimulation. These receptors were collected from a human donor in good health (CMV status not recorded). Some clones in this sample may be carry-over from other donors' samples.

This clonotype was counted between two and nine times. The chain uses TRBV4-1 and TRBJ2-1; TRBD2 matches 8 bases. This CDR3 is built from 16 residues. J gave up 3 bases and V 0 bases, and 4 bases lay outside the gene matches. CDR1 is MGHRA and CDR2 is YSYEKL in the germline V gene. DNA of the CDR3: TGCGCCAGCAGCCAAGATCTCCGGGGGGGCTACAATGAGCAGTTCTTC. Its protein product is CASSQDLRGGYNEQFF.

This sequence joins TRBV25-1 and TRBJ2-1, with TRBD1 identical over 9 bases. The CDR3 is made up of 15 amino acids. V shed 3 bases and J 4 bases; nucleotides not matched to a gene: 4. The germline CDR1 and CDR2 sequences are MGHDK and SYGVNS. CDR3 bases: TGTGCCAGCAGTGACGACAGGGGGAGGTACAATGAGCAGTTCTTC. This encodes CASSDDRGRYNEQFF.

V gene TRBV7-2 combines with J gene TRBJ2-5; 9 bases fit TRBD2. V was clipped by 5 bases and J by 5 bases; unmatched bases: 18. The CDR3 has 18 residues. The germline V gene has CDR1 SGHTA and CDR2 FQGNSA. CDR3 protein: CASSPRPGSGGPGETQYF. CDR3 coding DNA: TGTGCCAGCAGCCCCCGGCCCGGCAGCGGGGGGCCAGGGGAGACCCAGTACTTC.

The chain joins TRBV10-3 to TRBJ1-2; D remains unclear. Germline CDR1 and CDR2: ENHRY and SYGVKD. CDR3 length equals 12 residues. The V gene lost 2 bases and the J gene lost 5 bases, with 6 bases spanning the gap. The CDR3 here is CAISERGYGYTF. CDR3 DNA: TGTGCCATCAGTGAGCGGGGTTATGGCTACACCTTC.

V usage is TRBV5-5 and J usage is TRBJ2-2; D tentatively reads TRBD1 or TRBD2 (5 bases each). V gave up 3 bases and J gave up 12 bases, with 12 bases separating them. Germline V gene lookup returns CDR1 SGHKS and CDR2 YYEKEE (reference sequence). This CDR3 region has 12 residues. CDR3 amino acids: CASSSPGGQLFF. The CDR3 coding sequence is TGTGCCAGCAGCTCGCCTGGGGGACAGCTGTTTTTT. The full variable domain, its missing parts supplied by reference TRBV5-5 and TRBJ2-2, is DAGVTQSPTHLIKTRGQQVTLRCSPISGHKSVSWYQQVLGQGPQFIFQYYEKEERGRGNFPDRFSARQFPNYSSELNVNALLLGDSALYLCASSSPGGQLFFGEGSRLTVL.

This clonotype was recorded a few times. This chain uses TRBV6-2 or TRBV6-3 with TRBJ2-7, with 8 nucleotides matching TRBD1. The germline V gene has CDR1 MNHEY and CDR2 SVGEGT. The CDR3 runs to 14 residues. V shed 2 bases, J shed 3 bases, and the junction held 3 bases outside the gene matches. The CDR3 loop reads CASSYRDRFYEQYF. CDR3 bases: TGTGCCAGCAGTTACCGGGACAGGTTCTACGAGCAGTACTTC.

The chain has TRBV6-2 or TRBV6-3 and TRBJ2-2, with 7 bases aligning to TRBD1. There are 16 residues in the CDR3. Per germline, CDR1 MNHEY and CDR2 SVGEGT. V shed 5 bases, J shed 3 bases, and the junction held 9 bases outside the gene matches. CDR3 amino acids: CASSTLDRSDTGELFF. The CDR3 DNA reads TGTGCCAGCAGTACCCTGGACAGGAGCGACACCGGGGAGCTGTTTTTT.

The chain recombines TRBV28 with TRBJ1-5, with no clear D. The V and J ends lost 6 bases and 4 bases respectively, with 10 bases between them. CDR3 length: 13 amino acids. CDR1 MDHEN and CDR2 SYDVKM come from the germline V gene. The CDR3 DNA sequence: TGTGCCAGCAGGGACGCTCGGAATCAGCCCCAGCATTTT. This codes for CASRDARNQPQHF.

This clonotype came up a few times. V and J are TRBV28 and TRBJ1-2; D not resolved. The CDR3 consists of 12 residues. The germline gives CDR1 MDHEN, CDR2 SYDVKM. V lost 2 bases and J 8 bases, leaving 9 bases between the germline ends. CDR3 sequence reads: CASSLSLWGYTF. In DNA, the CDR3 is TGTGCCAGCAGTTTAAGTTTGTGGGGCTACACCTTC.

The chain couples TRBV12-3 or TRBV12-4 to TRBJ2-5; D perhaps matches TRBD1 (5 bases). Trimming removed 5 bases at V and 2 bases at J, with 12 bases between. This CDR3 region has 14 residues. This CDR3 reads CASSHHRIQETQYF. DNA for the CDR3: TGTGCCAGCAGTCACCACAGGATACAAGAGACCCAGTACTTC.

In nucleotides, the CDR3 is TGTGCCATCAGTGAGTCTGGTAGCGGGCCGTCGCAGTATTTT. Its translation is CAISESGSGPSQYF. The chain couples TRBV10-3 to TRBJ2-3, with 7 bases fitting TRBD2. The CDR3 has 14 residues. Germline V gene lookup returns CDR1 ENHRY and CDR2 SYGVKD. Germline trimming cut 0 bases from V and 10 bases from J; bases unmatched to any gene: 7.

CDR3 sequence: CASSPRAGLTEAFF. The CDR3 DNA sequence: TGTGCCAGCAGTCCTAGGGCAGGGCTCACTGAAGCTTTCTTT. This chain joins TRBV12-3 or TRBV12-4 and TRBJ1-1; a weak D match, TRBD1 (5 bases). The CDR3 loop spans 14 amino acids. Trimming cost V 5 bases and J 4 bases, with 14 bases left between them.

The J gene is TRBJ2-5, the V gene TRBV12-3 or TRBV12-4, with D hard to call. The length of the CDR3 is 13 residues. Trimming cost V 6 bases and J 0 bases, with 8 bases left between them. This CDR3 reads CASRDQYQETQYF. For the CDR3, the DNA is TGTGCCAGCAGGGACCAGTACCAAGAGACCCAGTACTTC.

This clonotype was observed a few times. Here the CDR3 reads CASSVGTGRLTFNQPQHF. In DNA, the CDR3 is TGTGCCAGCAGCGTTGGGACAGGCCGGCTCACATTCAATCAGCCCCAGCATTTT. The J gene is TRBJ1-5, the V gene TRBV7-9, with 8 bases matching TRBD1. This CDR3 is 18 amino acids long. Germline V gives CDR1 SEHNR, CDR2 FQNEAQ (reference sequence). The V gene end was trimmed by 5 bases and the J gene end by 3 bases; junction bases not matched to a gene: 15.

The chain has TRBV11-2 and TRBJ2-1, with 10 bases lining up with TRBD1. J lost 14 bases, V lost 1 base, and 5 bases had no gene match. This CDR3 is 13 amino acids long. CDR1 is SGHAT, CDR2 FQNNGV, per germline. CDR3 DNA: TGTGCCAGCAGCTTAGTAGTGGGGACAGGGGAGTTCTTC. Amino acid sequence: CASSLVVGTGEFF.

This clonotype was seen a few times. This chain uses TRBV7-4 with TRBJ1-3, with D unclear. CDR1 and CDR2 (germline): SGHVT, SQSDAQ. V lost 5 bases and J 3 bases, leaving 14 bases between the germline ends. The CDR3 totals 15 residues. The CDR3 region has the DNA TGTGCCAGCAGCCCTATGACGGGTTTTGGAAACACCATATATTTT. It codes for CASSPMTGFGNTIYF.

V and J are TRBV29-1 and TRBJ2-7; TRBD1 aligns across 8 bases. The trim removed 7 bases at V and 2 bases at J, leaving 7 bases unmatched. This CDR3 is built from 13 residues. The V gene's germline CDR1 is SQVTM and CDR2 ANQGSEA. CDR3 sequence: CSGGQGRTYEQYF. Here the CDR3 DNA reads TGCAGCGGTGGACAGGGTAGGACCTACGAGCAGTACTTC.

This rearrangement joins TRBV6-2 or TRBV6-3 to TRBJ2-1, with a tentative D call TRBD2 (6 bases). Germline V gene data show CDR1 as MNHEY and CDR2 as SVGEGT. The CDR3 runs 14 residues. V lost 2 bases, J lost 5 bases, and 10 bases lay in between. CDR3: CASSYVAVDNEQFF. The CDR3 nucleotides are TGTGCCAGCAGTTACGTAGCGGTCGACAATGAGCAGTTCTTC.

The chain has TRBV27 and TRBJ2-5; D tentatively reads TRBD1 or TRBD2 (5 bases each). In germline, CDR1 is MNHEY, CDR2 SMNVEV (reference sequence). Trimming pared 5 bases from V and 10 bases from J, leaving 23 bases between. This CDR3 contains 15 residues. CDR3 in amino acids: CASSALTGAPGDQYF. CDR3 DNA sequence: TGTGCCAGCAGTGCCCTGACCGGGGCCCCCGGGGACCAGTACTTC.

The CDR3 region has the DNA TGTGCCAGCAGCCCAAGTAGCGGCTATCGCTCCTACGAGCAGTACTTC. This gives the protein CASSPSSGYRSYEQYF. The chain uses TRBV5-4 and TRBJ2-7, with D possibly matching TRBD2 (6 bases). CDR3 size: 16 residues. Germline V gene data show CDR1 as SGHNT and CDR2 as YYREEE (reference sequence). Trimming left V 4 bases short and J 0 bases short, with 17 bases between. The full variable domain, in which reference TRBV5-4 and TRBJ2-7 provide the parts outside the CDR3, is ETGVTQSPTHLIKTRGQQVTLRCSSQSGHNTVSWYQQALGQGPQFIFQYYREEENGRGNFPPRFSGLQFPNYSSELNVNALELDDSALYLCASSPSSGYRSYEQYFGPGTRLTVT.

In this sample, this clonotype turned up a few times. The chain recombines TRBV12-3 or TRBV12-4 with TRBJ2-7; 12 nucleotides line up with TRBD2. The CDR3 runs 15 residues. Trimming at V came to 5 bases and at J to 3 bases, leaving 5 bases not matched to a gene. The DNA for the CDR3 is TGTGCCAGCAGTCAGACTAGCGGGAGATACTACGAGCAGTACTTC. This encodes CASSQTSGRYYEQYF.

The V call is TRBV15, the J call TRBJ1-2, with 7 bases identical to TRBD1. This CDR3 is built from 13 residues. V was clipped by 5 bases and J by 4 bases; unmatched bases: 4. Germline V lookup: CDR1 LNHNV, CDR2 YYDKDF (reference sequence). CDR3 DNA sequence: TGTGCCACCAGCCTTGACAGGGCCTATGGCTACACCTTC. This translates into CATSLDRAYGYTF. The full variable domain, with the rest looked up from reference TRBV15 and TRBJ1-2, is DAMVIQNPRYQVTQFGKPVTLSCSQTLNHNVMYWYQQKSSQAPKLLFHYYDKDFNNEADTPDNFQSRRPNTSFCFLDIRSPGLGDTAMYLCATSLDRAYGYTFGSGTRLTVV.

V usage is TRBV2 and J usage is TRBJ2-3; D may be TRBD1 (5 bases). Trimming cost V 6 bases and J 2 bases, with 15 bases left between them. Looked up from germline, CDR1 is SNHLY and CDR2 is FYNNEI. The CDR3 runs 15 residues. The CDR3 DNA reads TGTGCCAGCAGACCAGACAGACGAAACACAGATACGCAGTATTTT. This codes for CASRPDRRNTDTQYF.

This CDR3 is CASSPPEDRALGYTF. In nucleotides, the CDR3 is TGTGCCAGCAGCCCCCCCGAGGACAGGGCTCTTGGCTACACCTTC. The rearrangement joins TRBV7-9 to TRBJ1-2; TRBD1 aligns across 8 bases. The CDR3 spans 15 residues. Germline trimming cut 5 bases from V and 7 bases from J; bases unmatched to any gene: 12. Germline V gene lookup returns CDR1 SEHNR and CDR2 FQNEAQ (reference sequence).

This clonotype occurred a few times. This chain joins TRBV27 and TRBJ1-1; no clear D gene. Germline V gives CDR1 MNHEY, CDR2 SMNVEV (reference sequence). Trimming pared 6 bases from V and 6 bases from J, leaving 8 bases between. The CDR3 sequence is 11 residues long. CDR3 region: CASSSEAEAFF. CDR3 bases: TGTGCCAGCAGCTCCGAGGCTGAAGCTTTCTTT.

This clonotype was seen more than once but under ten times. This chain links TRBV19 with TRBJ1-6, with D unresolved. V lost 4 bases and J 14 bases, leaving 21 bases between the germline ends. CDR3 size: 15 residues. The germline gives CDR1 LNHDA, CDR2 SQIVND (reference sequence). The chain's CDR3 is CASSNDNLGMLALHF. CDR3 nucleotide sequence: TGTGCCAGTAGTAACGACAACTTGGGAATGCTAGCCCTCCACTTT.

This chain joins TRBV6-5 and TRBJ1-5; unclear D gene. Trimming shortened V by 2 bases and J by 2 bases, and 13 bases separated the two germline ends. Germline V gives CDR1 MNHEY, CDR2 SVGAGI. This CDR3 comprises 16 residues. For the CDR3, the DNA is TGTGCCAGCAGTTACGGACCCCCGGCGGGCAATCAGCCCCAGCATTTT. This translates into CASSYGPPAGNQPQHF.

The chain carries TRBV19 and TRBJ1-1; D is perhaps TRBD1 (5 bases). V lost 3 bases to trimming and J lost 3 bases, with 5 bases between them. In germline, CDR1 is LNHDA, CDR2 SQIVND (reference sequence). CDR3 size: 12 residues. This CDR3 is CASSMGDTEAFF. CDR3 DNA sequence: TGTGCCAGTAGTATGGGGGACACTGAAGCTTTCTTT. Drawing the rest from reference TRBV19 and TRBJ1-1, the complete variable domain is DGGITQSPKYLFRKEGQNVTLSCEQNLNHDAMYWYRQDPGQGLRLIYYSQIVNDFQKGDIAEGYSVSREKKESFPLTVTSAQKNPTAFYLCASSMGDTEAFFGQGTRLTVV.

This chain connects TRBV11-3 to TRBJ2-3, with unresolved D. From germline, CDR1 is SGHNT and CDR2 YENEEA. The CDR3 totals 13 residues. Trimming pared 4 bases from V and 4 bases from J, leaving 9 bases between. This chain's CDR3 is CASSSPNADTQYF. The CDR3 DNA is TGTGCCAGCAGCTCCCCTAACGCAGATACGCAGTATTTT.